This TCR beta chain was profiled in a study of shared clonotypes between healthy human individuals. For the study at large: There were three CD4 naive, three CD4 memory, two CD8 naive and one CD8 memory plates per donor.

Using immunoSEQ multiplex PCR, the repertoire was profiled, and TCRdb retains in-frame clones only, with some absent. The table lists about 2.1 million clones, 80% to 95% of them singletons. CD8 cells regarded as naive lacked CD45RO, were positively chosen for CCR7, and omitted terminally differentiated effector memory CD45RA+ cells. Trimming left V 2 bases short and J 3 bases short, with 11 bases between. CDR3 length: 14 residues. Germline V CDR1 and CDR2: SGHTS, YDEGEE. This TCR was sampled from a man aged 18-30 years in good health. Some clones in this sample may be carry-over from other donors' samples. Input material: naive CD8+ T cells from PBMCs. The genes are TRBV5-8 and TRBJ1-1; D unclear. CDR3 nucleotides: TGTGCCAGCAGCTTATGGGAACCGTACACTGAAGCTTTCTTT. Amino acids: CASSLWEPYTEAFF.